The rows below give T cell receptor beta chains drawn from one sample of a study of blood T cell repertoires in COVID-19. Clones were sequenced by immunoSEQ multiplex PCR, and TCRdb holds only the in-frame ones, with some missing. The sample lists 120,000 or so clones, over 60% seen once, with 5.5% to 7% in the top ten. The sample was peripheral blood. Every receptor here comes from an older man with acute or convalescent COVID-19. The CDR3 runs from the conserved cysteine through the conserved F or W. Fields, in order: clone size, D gene, J gene, V gene, CDR3 DNA, CDR3 protein. D genes are given only for firm matches. Not every row has a clone size; where given, it reads once, few, many or a size class.

abundance: NA; d_gene: TRBD1; j_gene: TRBJ1-1; v_gene: TRBV5-7; CDR3nt: TGTGCCAGCAGCCCGCCGACGATCAGGGGGATGAACACTGAAGCTTTCTTT; CDR3aa: CASSPPTIRGMNTEAFF
abundance: NA; d_gene: NA; j_gene: TRBJ1-6; v_gene: TRBV6-2/TRBV6-3; CDR3nt: TGTGCCAGCAGTTATAATATCCTCAGGGAGGCCGATTCACCCCTCCACTTT; CDR3aa: CASSYNILREADSPLHF
abundance: NA; d_gene: TRBD1; j_gene: TRBJ1-6; v_gene: TRBV3-1/TRBV3-2; CDR3nt: TGTGCCAGCAGCCAAGAGTTCACAGGGGTATCACCCCTCCACTTT; CDR3aa: CASSQEFTGVSPLHF
abundance: NA; d_gene: NA; j_gene: TRBJ2-3; v_gene: TRBV5-5; CDR3nt: TGTGCCAGCTGGAGAGGGTTCACAGATACGCAGTATTTT; CDR3aa: CASWRGFTDTQYF
abundance: NA; d_gene: NA; j_gene: TRBJ2-7; v_gene: TRBV24-1; CDR3nt: TGTGCCACCATCCCTCGAAACAGGCCTCTGCTGAGTCGGTACTTC; CDR3aa: CATIPRNRPLLSRYF
abundance: once; d_gene: NA; j_gene: TRBJ1-1; v_gene: TRBV18; CDR3nt: TGTGCCAGCGCCCCAAAACAGGGTTCGAACACTGAAGCTTTCTTT; CDR3aa: CASAPKQGSNTEAFF
abundance: NA; d_gene: TRBD2; j_gene: TRBJ2-5; v_gene: TRBV24-1; CDR3nt: TGTGCCGTCGGGACTAGCGGGGGGGCGGGCCAAGAGACCCAGTACTTC; CDR3aa: CAVGTSGGAGQETQYF
abundance: NA; d_gene: TRBD1; j_gene: TRBJ2-7; v_gene: TRBV27; CDR3nt: TGTGCCAGCACCCCCTCCCTGGGACAGATAACCTACGAGCAGTACTTC; CDR3aa: CASTPSLGQITYEQYF
abundance: NA; d_gene: TRBD1; j_gene: TRBJ2-5; v_gene: TRBV18; CDR3nt: TGTGCCAGCTCACAAAACAGGGGGCAAGAGACCCAGTACTTC; CDR3aa: CASSQNRGQETQYF
abundance: NA; d_gene: NA; j_gene: TRBJ2-7; v_gene: TRBV25-1; CDR3nt: TGTGCCAGCAGTGACGGAGGGACCTACGAGCAGTACTTC; CDR3aa: CASSDGGTYEQYF
abundance: NA; d_gene: NA; j_gene: TRBJ2-2; v_gene: TRBV11-2; CDR3nt: TGTGCCAGCAGTGGCACACCGAACACCGGGGAGCTGTTTTTT; CDR3aa: CASSGTPNTGELFF
abundance: NA; d_gene: TRBD2; j_gene: TRBJ2-7; v_gene: TRBV28; CDR3nt: TGTGCCAGCAGTTTATGGAGGGGAGGGTACGAGCAGTACTTC; CDR3aa: CASSLWRGGYEQYF
abundance: NA; d_gene: TRBD1; j_gene: TRBJ1-2; v_gene: TRBV9; CDR3nt: TGTGCCAGCACCGGAACCGGGACAGCTAACTATGGCTACACCTTC; CDR3aa: CASTGTGTANYGYTF
abundance: large; d_gene: NA; j_gene: TRBJ2-2; v_gene: TRBV3-1/TRBV3-2; CDR3nt: TGTGCCAGCAGCCAAGATTACGGGGGAGGATTCACCGGGGAGCTGTTTTTT; CDR3aa: CASSQDYGGGFTGELFF
abundance: NA; d_gene: TRBD1; j_gene: TRBJ2-1; v_gene: TRBV11-3; CDR3nt: TGTGCCAGCAGCTTAGAGGGACAGACATACAATGAGCAGTTCTTC; CDR3aa: CASSLEGQTYNEQFF
abundance: NA; d_gene: TRBD2; j_gene: TRBJ2-7; v_gene: TRBV5-4; CDR3nt: TGTGCCAGCAGCTTGCGGGAGGGGGTTGGCGAGCAGTACTTC; CDR3aa: CASSLREGVGEQYF